This T cell receptor beta chain was sequenced during a study of T cells in localized non-small cell lung cancer. Broader study findings: A median of about 50 clones ranked among the top 100 in tumor appeared in adjacent lung. There was higher T cell clonality in uninvolved adjacent lung than in tumor, and it was highest there. Investigators sequenced only a single tumor region, leaving heterogeneity possible.

V was clipped by 3 bases and J by 5 bases, with 17 bases between them. The germline gives CDR1 MDHEN, CDR2 SYDVKM. The CDR3 is 16 amino acids. Profiled with immunoSEQ multiplex PCR; TCRdb holds only in-frame clones, not every one. The data contain roughly 25,000 clones, around 90% of them singletons. This clone was found once. Its antigen remains unidentified. The sequenced sample was peripheral blood, obtained before any cancer treatment. This chain connects TRBV28 to TRBJ1-5, with D maybe TRBD1 (5 bases). The receptor was isolated from a woman between 40 and 69 years old with stage I lung adenocarcinoma. In nucleotides, the CDR3 is TGTGCCAGCAGTTTTACCCTGGGACCGCCGTATCAGCCCCAGCATTTT. It specifies CASSFTLGPPYQPQHF.